The TCR beta chain described here comes from a study of shared clonotypes between healthy human individuals. The wider study: The cohort comprised a couple of women and a few men. Their ages spanned 18 to 49 years. Per donor, three plates held CD4 naive cells, three held CD4 memory, two held CD8 naive and one held CD8 memory.

Points from the study as a whole: Shared across a handful of donors were roughly 4.8% of the naive CD4 clonotypes. In having few donors, the study represented limited genetic and exposure-history diversity.

On this clone itself: Its antigen remains unidentified.

CDR3 length: 16 amino acids. The V end was cut by 2 bases, the J end by 2 bases, with 13 bases between. Germline V gene lookup returns CDR1 MNHNS and CDR2 SASEGT. Sequencing used immunoSEQ multiplex PCR; TCRdb keeps in-frame clones, though not all of them. The sample records around 100,000 clones, just over 65% being singletons. This receptor was obtained from a woman aged 25-40 years in good health. The sample was memory CD8+ T cells sorted from blood. The subset was: CD45RO+ cells pooled with CCR7-negative TemRA cells. V gene TRBV6-1 combines with J gene TRBJ1-5; no clear D. The CDR3 spells CASSESAGRGNQPQHF. The CDR3 DNA follows: TGTGCCAGCAGTGAATCGGCAGGTAGGGGCAATCAGCCCCAGCATTTT.